The T cell receptor (beta chain) described here comes from a study of blood T cell repertoires in COVID-19. Looking at the study overall: The United States, Italy and Spain supplied acute and convalescent COVID-19 samples.

Per the original data handling: Reference gene primer amplification in the assay estimated nucleated cell counts. TCRdb keeps only in-frame clones here, not all; method: immunoSEQ multiplex PCR. The V and J calls and clone size were taken over from that table, and D and trimming were inferred from the DNA. This table has 85,000 to 100,000 clones, roughly 87% appearing once. The germline V gene has CDR1 SEHNR and CDR2 FQNEAQ (reference sequence). There are 17 residues in the CDR3. The V gene end was trimmed by 2 bases and the J gene end by 1 base; junction bases not matched to a gene: 8. Sequencing was performed on peripheral blood. The chain couples TRBV7-9 to TRBJ2-5, with TRBD2 identical over 9 bases. The sequence derives from a man in his fifties or sixties with acute or convalescent COVID-19. The CDR3 loop reads CASSLSLAGWFQETQYF. CDR3 coding DNA: TGTGCCAGCAGCTTATCGCTAGCGGGATGGTTCCAAGAGACCCAGTACTTC.